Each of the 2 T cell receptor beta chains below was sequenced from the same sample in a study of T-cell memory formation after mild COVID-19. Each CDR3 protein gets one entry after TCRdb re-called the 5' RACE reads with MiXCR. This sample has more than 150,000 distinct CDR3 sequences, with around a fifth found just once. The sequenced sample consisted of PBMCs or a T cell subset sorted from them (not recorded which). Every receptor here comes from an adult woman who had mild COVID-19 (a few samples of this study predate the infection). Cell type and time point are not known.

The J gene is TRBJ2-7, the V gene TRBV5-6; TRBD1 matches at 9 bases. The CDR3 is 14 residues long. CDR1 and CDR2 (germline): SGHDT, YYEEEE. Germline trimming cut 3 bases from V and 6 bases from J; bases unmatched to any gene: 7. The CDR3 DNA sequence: TGTGCCAGCAGCTCCGGGACAGGGTATGTCGAGCAGTACTTC. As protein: CASSSGTGYVEQYF.

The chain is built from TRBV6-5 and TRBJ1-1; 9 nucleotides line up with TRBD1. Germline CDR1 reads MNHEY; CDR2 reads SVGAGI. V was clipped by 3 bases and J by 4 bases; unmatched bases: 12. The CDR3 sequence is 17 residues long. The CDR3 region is CASSYRILGQGGTEAFF. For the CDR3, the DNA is TGTGCCAGCAGTTATCGCATTCTGGGACAGGGTGGCACTGAAGCTTTCTTT.